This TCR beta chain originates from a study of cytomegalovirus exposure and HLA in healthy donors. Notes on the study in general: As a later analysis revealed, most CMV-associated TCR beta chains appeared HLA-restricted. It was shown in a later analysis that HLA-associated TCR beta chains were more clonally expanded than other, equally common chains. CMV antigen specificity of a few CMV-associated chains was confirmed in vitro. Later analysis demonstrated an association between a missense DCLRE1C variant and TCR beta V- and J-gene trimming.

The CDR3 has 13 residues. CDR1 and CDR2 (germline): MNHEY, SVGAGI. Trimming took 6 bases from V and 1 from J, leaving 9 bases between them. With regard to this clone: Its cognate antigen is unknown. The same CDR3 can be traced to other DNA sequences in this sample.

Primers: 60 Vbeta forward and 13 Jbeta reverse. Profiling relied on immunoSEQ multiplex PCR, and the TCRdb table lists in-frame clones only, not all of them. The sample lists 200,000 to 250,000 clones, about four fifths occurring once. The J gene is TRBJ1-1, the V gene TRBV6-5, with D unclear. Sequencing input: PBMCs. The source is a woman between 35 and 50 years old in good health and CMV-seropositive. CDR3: CASSRGENTEAFF. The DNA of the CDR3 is TGTGCCAGCAGCCGCGGGGAGAACACTGAAGCTTTCTTT.